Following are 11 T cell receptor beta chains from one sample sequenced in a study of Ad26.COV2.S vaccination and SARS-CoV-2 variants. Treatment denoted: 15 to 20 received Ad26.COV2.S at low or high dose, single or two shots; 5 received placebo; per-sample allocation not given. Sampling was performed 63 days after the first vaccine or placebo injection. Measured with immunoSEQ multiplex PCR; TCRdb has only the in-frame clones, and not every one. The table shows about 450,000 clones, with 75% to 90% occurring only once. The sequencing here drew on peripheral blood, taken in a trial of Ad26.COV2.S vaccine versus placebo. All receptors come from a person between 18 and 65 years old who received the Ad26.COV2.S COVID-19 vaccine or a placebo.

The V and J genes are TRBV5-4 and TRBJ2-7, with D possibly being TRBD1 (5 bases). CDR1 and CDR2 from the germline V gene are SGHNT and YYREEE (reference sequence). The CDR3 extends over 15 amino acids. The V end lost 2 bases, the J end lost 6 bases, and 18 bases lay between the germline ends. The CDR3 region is CASSLGDMFISEQYF. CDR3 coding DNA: TGTGCCAGCAGCTTAGGGGATATGTTTATTAGCGAGCAGTACTTC.

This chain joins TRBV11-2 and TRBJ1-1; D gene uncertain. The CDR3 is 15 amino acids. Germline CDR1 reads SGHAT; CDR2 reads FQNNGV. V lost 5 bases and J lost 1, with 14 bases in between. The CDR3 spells CASSPIGSRNTEAFF. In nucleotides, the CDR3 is TGTGCCAGCAGCCCCATCGGGTCCCGGAACACTGAAGCTTTCTTT.

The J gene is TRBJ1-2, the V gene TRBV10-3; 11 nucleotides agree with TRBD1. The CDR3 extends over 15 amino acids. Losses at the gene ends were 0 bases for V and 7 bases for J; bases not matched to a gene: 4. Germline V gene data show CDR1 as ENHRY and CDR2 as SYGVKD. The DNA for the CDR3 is TGTGCCATCAGTGAGTCTGGACAGGGGGCAACTGGCTACACCTTC. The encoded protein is CAISESGQGATGYTF.

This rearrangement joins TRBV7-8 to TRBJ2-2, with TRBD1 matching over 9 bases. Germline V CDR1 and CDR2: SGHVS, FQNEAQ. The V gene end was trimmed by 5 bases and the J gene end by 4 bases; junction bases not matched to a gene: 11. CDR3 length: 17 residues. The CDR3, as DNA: TGTGCCAGCAGCAAATTGCCGGGACAGGGTGGCACCGGGGAGCTGTTTTTT. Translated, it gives CASSKLPGQGGTGELFF.

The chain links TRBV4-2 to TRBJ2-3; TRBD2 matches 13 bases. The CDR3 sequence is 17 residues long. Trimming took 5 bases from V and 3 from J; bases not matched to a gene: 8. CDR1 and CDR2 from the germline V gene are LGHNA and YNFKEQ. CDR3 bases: TGTGCCAGCAGCACCCGGACTAGCGGGAGAGCAACAGATACGCAGTATTTT. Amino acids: CASSTRTSGRATDTQYF.

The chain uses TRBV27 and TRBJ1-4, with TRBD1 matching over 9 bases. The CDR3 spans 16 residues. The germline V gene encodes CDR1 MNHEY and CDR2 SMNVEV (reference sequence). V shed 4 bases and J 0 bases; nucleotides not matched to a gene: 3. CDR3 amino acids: CASSSDRGPTNEKLFF. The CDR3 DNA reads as TGTGCCAGCAGTTCGGACAGGGGCCCAACTAATGAAAAACTGTTTTTT.

The CDR3 loop is CASSVRRSQETQYF. CDR3 coding DNA: TGCGCCAGCAGTGTCCGAAGGAGCCAAGAGACCCAGTACTTC. This chain uses TRBV10-2 with TRBJ2-5, with no clear D. Trimming cost V 4 bases and J 1 base, with 10 bases left between them. CDR1 and CDR2 from the germline V gene are WSHSY and SAAADI. This CDR3 is 14 amino acids long.

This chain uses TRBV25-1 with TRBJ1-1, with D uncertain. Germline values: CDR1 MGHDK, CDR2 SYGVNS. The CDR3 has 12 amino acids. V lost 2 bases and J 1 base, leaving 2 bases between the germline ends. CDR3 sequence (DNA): TGTGCCAGCAGTGAACCGAACACTGAAGCTTTCTTT. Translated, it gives CASSEPNTEAFF.

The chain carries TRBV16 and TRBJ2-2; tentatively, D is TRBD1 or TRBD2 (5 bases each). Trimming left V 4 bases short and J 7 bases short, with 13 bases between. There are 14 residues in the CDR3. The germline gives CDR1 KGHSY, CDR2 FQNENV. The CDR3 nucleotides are TGTGCCAGCAGCCTTAGCCGAGGGGACGGGGAGCTGTTTTTT. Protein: CASSLSRGDGELFF.

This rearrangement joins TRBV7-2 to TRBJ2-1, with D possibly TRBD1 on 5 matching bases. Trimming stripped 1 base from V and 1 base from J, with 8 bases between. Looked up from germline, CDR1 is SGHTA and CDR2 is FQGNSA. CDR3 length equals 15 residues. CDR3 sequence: CASSLVGDSYNEQFF. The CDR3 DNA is TGTGCCAGCAGCTTAGTAGGGGATTCCTACAATGAGCAGTTCTTC. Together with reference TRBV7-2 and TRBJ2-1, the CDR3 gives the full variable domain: GAGVSQSPSNKVTEKGKDVELRCDPISGHTALYWYRQSLGQGLEFLIYFQGNSAPDKSGLPSDRFSAERTGGSVSTLTIQRTQQEDSAVYLCASSLVGDSYNEQFFGPGTRLTVL.

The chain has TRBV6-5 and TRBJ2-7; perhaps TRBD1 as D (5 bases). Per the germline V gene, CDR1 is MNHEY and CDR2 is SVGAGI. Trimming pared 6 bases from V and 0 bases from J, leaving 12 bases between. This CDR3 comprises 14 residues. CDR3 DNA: TGTGCCAGCAGACCGTCGACAGCCTCCTACGAGCAGTACGTC. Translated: CASRPSTASYEQYV.